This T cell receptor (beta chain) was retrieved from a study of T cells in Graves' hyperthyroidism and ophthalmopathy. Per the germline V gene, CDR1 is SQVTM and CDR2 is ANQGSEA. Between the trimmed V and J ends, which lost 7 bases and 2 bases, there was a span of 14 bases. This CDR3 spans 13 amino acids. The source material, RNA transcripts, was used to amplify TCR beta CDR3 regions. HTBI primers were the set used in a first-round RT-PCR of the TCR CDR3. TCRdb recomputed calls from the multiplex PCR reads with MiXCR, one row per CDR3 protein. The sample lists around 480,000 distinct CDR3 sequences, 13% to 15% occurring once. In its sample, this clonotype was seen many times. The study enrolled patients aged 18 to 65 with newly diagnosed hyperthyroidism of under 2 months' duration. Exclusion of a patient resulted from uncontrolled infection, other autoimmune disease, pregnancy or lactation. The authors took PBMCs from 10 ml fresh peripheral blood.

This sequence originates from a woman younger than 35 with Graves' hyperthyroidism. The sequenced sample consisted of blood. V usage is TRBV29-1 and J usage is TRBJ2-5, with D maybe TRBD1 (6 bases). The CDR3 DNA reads TGCAGCGCCTCTGTGGGGACACAAGAGACCCAGTACTTC. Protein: CSASVGTQETQYF.